This TCR beta chain was sequenced for a study of shared T cell receptors in the human thymus (dated by TCRdb to about 2021). Background for the entire study: The study examined how the human thymus generates shared, self-reactive T-cell receptor alpha chains.

V drops 1 base and J drops 0 bases, leaving 19 bases in between. The CDR3, cysteine through phenylalanine, is 19 amino acids long. Only the CDR3 region is kept as DNA, spanning 57 bases read in frame from base 1. The germline V gene encodes CDR1 LGHNA and CDR2 YSLEER. Preparation of the library involved the immunoSEQ multiplex PCR assay. TCRdb's version of the immuneACCESS table is confined to in-frame rearrangements and falls short of the full clone set. An unresolved V gene accounts for under half of the shortfall where checked; the remainder is of unknown origin. The sample contains about 660,000 clones, approximately 89% of them found a single time. The top ten clones comprise about 0.0094% of the sample. This clone turned up a few times. The target of this receptor is not known. One base away there is no much larger clone; base qualities are not given. In addition, the sample was reused for a study of human thymus T cells. The second study reports: In Finland, the donors were immunologically healthy infants who were having open corrective cardiac surgery for congenital heart defects. Thymus tissue was collected as surgical resects that were removed during corrective cardiac surgery. Biased V and J gene segment usage appeared to be present in both thymic and peripheral blood repertoires. The related research found that thymic TCR repertoires overlapped highly between unrelated individuals. TCR alpha and beta repertoires from about 8 infant thymus samples and a few related peripheral blood samples were characterized in the study. The infant donors were about 7 to 244 days old, and the cohort included about 6 males and a couple of females. Thymocytes were freed from the tissue by mechanical means and kept at -70 degrees C as pellets of roughly 9-30 million cells. Genomic DNA was extracted from frozen cell pellets with a QIAsymphony instrument. The immunoSEQ multiplex PCR assay was used to amplify the TCRB and TCRAD loci from a standardized quantity of quality-controlled genomic DNA. The amplicons spanned the V(D)J region and were long enough to cover the CDR3 and allow V and J genes to be identified. The commercial immunoSEQ service was used to sequence amplicons on an Illumina platform. Primer bias and sequencing errors were corrected using previously described methods, and TCRAD and TCRB definitions followed the IMGT database. immunoSEQ Analyzer 3.0 and VDJTools were used for repertoire analysis, which covered basic statistics, V/J segment usage, diversity estimates, rarefaction and pairwise overlap. To estimate diversity, the Chao1, ChaoE, Efron-Thisted, Shannon and inverse Simpson indices were applied, and diversity was also estimated on datasets down-sampled to the smallest sample. Repertoire overlap was assessed by strict matching of CDR3 nucleotide sequence, V gene and J gene, and clustering was done by Jaccard-based multidimensional scaling. On average, thymus samples yielded 810,000 or so unique TCRB clonotypes, whereas blood samples yielded some 92,000.

Material: thymocytes. The sequence joins TRBV4-3 to TRBJ2-1; D gene: possibly TRBD2, on 5 matching bases. This TCR came from a boy younger than two with a congenital heart defect. Donor details come from another sample of the same person, matched by shared clones. The sequence in DNA is TGCGCCAGCAGCCAAGTATCGAGCGGCACATCCTTCTCCTACAATGAGCAGTTCTTC. Its amino acids are CASSQVSSGTSFSYNEQFF.